This T cell receptor (beta chain) was found in a study of graft-versus-host responses after intestinal transplantation. Background on the study: The transplants performed in recipients were multivisceral, liver-intestinal, or isolated intestinal. Each recipient received anti-thymocyte globulin induction, then tacrolimus and steroids for approximately 3 years.

Study findings and constraints: Some patients had graft-donor T cell macrochimerism, and their allografts showed high graft-versus-host to host-versus-graft clonal ratios. Some GvH clones were seen earlier in gut or blood, suggesting intestinal origin.

Here immunoSEQ multiplex PCR was the method, and the copy in TCRdb shows in-frame clones only, minus some. The sample shows over 75,000 clones, around 92% of them seen only once. Comments on this clone: The antigen is not known.

The CDR3 has 13 residues. V shed 4 bases and J shed 7 bases, with 15 bases lying between them. Germline assignment: CDR1 SGDLS and CDR2 YYNGEE. The sample in question was unstimulated CD8+ T cells sorted from spleen or lymph node cells, obtained before transplant. The chain carries TRBV9 and TRBJ2-7; tentatively, D is TRBD1 (6 bases). The receptor was isolated from a human donor who was the organ donor for an intestinal transplant. CDR3 protein: CASSTTPTGEQYF. CDR3 bases: TGTGCCAGCAGCACCACCCCGACAGGTGAGCAGTACTTC.